Reported below is one T cell receptor (beta chain). Donors sampled were nominally healthy, though unrecorded immune exposures were likely. The germline V and J ends were trimmed by 7 bases and 2 bases, with 12 bases remaining between them. The CDR3 has 13 amino acids. Germline V gene lookup returns CDR1 MNHEY and CDR2 SMNVEV (reference sequence). The sample originates from a study of cytomegalovirus exposure and HLA in healthy donors. Use of 60 Vbeta and 13 Jbeta primers characterized the PCR. The repertoire was sequenced with immunoSEQ multiplex PCR; TCRdb's copy has only in-frame clones and lacks some. The data contain 85,000 to 130,000 clones, almost 80% of them singletons.

This sequence originates from a man aged 55 to 70 in good health and CMV-seropositive. The rearrangement uses TRBV27 and TRBJ2-7; tentative D call: TRBD1 (6 bases). The specimen was PBMCs. CDR3 coding DNA: TGTGCCAGCATCGACAGGCACCCCTACGAGCAGTACTTC. Translating it yields CASIDRHPYEQYF.